Presented here are 30 T cell receptor beta chains from one specimen sequenced in a study of blood T cell repertoires in COVID-19. Generated by immunoSEQ multiplex PCR, the TCRdb table keeps only in-frame clones and is missing some. The profile shows 250,000 to 350,000 clones, roughly 85% of them singletons. Sequencing was carried out using PBMCs or T cells enriched from blood (not recorded which). These receptor sequences come from a woman in her twenties or thirties who had recovered from COVID-19.

This clone was recorded only once. This CDR3 reads CASSPFSGGDTDTQYF. CDR3 nucleotide sequence: TGTGCCAGCAGCCCATTTAGCGGGGGGGACACAGATACGCAGTATTTT. This rearrangement joins TRBV7-3 to TRBJ2-3; 11 nucleotides line up with TRBD2. Per germline, CDR1 SGHTA and CDR2 FQGTGA. This CDR3 spans 16 amino acids. V trimming: 5 bases; J trimming: 2 bases; junction bases outside the gene matches: 6. Filled out from reference TRBV7-3 and TRBJ2-3, the complete variable domain reads GAGVSQTPSNKVTEKGKYVELRCDPISGHTALYWYRQSLGQGPEFLIYFQGTGAADDSGLPNDRFFAVRPEGSVSTLKIQRTERGDSAVYLCASSPFSGGDTDTQYFGPGTRLTVL.

The J gene is TRBJ1-1, the V gene TRBV15, with D perhaps matching TRBD1 (6 bases). The length of the CDR3 is 15 residues. V lost 4 bases, J lost 1 base, and 13 bases lay in between. CDR1 LNHNV and CDR2 YYDKDF come from the germline V gene (reference sequence). CDR3 amino acids: CATSTQPTGNTEAFF. The CDR3 DNA follows: TGTGCCACCAGCACCCAGCCGACAGGGAACACTGAAGCTTTCTTT.

The gene calls are TRBV6-5 and TRBJ2-2; tentative D call: TRBD1 (6 bases). V lost 1 base to trimming and J lost 6 bases, with 15 bases between them. The CDR3 is 16 residues long. CDR1 is MNHEY and CDR2 is SVGAGI in the germline V gene. The CDR3 DNA reads TGTGCCAGCAGTTACTGGGAGACAGGATCCTCCGGGGAGCTGTTTTTT. Protein product: CASSYWETGSSGELFF.

This clone was observed a single time. The CDR3 loop reads CASRGGLSNQPQHF. DNA of the CDR3: TGTGCCAGCAGAGGAGGGCTTAGCAATCAGCCCCAGCATTTT. The chain carries TRBV6-5 and TRBJ1-5, with D unresolved. V lost 6 bases and J lost 0, with 9 bases in between. Germline V CDR1 and CDR2: MNHEY, SVGAGI. The CDR3 is 14 residues long.

The chain links TRBV29-1 to TRBJ1-1, with D perhaps matching TRBD1 (5 bases). Per germline, CDR1 SQVTM and CDR2 ANQGSEA. V gave up 3 bases and J gave up 5 bases, with 16 bases separating them. The CDR3 contains 14 residues. The CDR3 nucleotides are TGCAGCGTTGACCCCCATGCGGGACGGACTGAAGCTTTCTTT. Protein sequence: CSVDPHAGRTEAFF.

V usage is TRBV30 and J usage is TRBJ1-1, with 9 positions matching TRBD1. Germline V lookup: CDR1 GTSNPN, CDR2 SVGIG (reference sequence). The CDR3 sequence is 18 residues long. CDR3 residues: CATAGRGTGFTVNTEAFF. The CDR3 region has the DNA TGTGCTACTGCTGGGCGGGGGACAGGGTTCACCGTGAACACTGAAGCTTTCTTT.

In this sample, this clone turned up a few times. The genes are TRBV7-9 and TRBJ1-1; D ambiguous. Deletions cut 1 base from V and 0 bases from J, with 6 bases between. CDR3 length: 14 residues. CDR1 is SEHNR, CDR2 FQNEAQ, per germline (reference sequence). DNA for the CDR3: TGTGCCAGCAGCTTAGGTGCTATGAACACTGAAGCTTTCTTT. Residues: CASSLGAMNTEAFF.

This sequence joins TRBV19 and TRBJ1-2; D is unresolved. The V end lost 5 bases, the J end lost 4 bases, and 11 bases lay between the germline ends. The germline V gene has CDR1 LNHDA and CDR2 SQIVND (reference sequence). There are 13 residues in the CDR3. CDR3 protein: CASSSGIGYGYTF. CDR3 coding DNA: TGTGCCAGTAGTTCGGGGATAGGCTATGGCTACACCTTC.

The gene calls are TRBV6-1 and TRBJ1-2; D remains ambiguous. The V and J ends lost 2 bases and 6 bases respectively, with 10 bases between them. The CDR3 consists of 13 residues. CDR1 MNHNS and CDR2 SASEGT come from the germline V gene. This chain's CDR3 is CASSEQVRDGYTF. CDR3 coding DNA: TGTGCCAGCAGTGAACAGGTTCGAGATGGCTACACCTTC.

The chain has TRBV5-1 and TRBJ1-4, with D unclear. Per the germline V gene, CDR1 is SGHRS and CDR2 is YFSETQ. Trimming left V 1 base short and J 5 bases short, with 12 bases between. The CDR3 totals 15 residues. The CDR3 here is CASSLRGGPNEKLFF. The CDR3 DNA follows: TGCGCCAGCAGCTTGAGAGGAGGGCCCAATGAAAAACTGTTTTTT.

J is TRBJ1-4 and V is TRBV6-1; D remains unclear. The CDR3 spans 12 residues. Trimming removed 2 bases at V and 7 bases at J, with 5 bases between. Germline V CDR1 and CDR2: MNHNS, SASEGT. CDR3 residues: CASSEFREKLFF. For the CDR3, the DNA is TGTGCCAGCAGTGAATTTCGTGAAAAACTGTTTTTT.

This sequence joins TRBV7-3 and TRBJ1-6, with TRBD1 as a possible D gene (6 bases). The CDR3 is made up of 13 amino acids. V shed 8 bases and J shed 6 bases, with 11 bases lying between them. The germline V gene has CDR1 SGHTA and CDR2 FQGTGA. CDR3 coding DNA: TGTGCCAGCGGACAGACGACTAATTCACCCCTCCACTTT. It translates to CASGQTTNSPLHF.

To note about this clone: The identical CDR3 is also encoded by other nucleotide sequences in the sample. The rearrangement uses TRBV19 and TRBJ1-5; TRBD1 might be the D (6 bases). The CDR3 has 15 residues. CDR1 is LNHDA, CDR2 SQIVND, per germline (reference sequence). V lost 3 bases to trimming and J lost 0 bases, with 9 bases between them. CDR3 amino acids: CASSMDSYSNQPQHF. In nucleotides, the CDR3 is TGTGCCAGTAGTATGGACAGCTATAGCAATCAGCCCCAGCATTTT.

The chain has TRBV18 and TRBJ1-3; D is ambiguous. V gave up 6 bases and J gave up 1 base, with 22 bases separating them. CDR3 length: 18 amino acids. Germline values: CDR1 KGHSH, CDR2 LQKENI. CDR3 loop: CASSPQFGAILSGNTIYF. The CDR3, as DNA: TGTGCCAGCTCCCCCCAGTTTGGAGCCATCCTTTCTGGAAACACCATATATTTT.

The CDR3 nucleotides are TGTGCCAGCAAAACAGGGGCCAACACTGAAGCTTTCTTT. This sequence encodes CASKTGANTEAFF. V gene TRBV12-1 combines with J gene TRBJ1-1; TRBD1, the table's D call, was not compared with the DNA. TRBV12-1 is assigned pseudogene status. The CDR3 length is 13 residues.

CDR3 nucleotides: TGTGCCAGTAGTATAATGTACAGGGGGCGCGACACTGAAGCTTTCTTT. The encoded protein is CASSIMYRGRDTEAFF. The V gene is TRBV19, the J gene TRBJ1-1; TRBD1 agrees at 9 bases. The junction had 7 bases not matched to a gene; V was cut back by 2 bases and J by 3 bases. The CDR3 consists of 16 residues. CDR1 LNHDA and CDR2 SQIVND come from the germline V gene (reference sequence). Complete variable domain (other parts from reference TRBV19 and TRBJ1-1): DGGITQSPKYLFRKEGQNVTLSCEQNLNHDAMYWYRQDPGQGLRLIYYSQIVNDFQKGDIAEGYSVSREKKESFPLTVTSAQKNPTAFYLCASSIMYRGRDTEAFFGQGTRLTVV.

The gene calls are TRBV27 and TRBJ1-2; 8 bases fit TRBD1. Germline assignment: CDR1 MNHEY and CDR2 SMNVEV (reference sequence). J gave up 6 bases and V 2 bases, and 8 bases lay outside the gene matches. CDR3 length: 15 residues. CDR3 protein: CASSLLWTGTHGYTF. The CDR3 nucleotides are TGTGCCAGCAGTTTACTCTGGACAGGGACCCATGGCTACACCTTC.

V and J are TRBV6-5 and TRBJ1-1, with D perhaps matching TRBD1 (6 bases). V dropped 6 bases and J dropped 11 bases, with 19 bases sitting between them. CDR3 length equals 13 residues. Germline loops: CDR1 MNHEY, CDR2 SVGAGI. The CDR3 nucleotides are TGTGCCAGCAGCTCGGGATCCCAAAGGGGGGCTTTCTTT. Its translation: CASSSGSQRGAFF.

The chain links TRBV6-5 to TRBJ2-7; TRBD2 matches at 14 bases. The CDR3 contains 15 residues. V shed 2 bases, J shed 3 bases, and the junction held 0 bases outside the gene matches. CDR1 is MNHEY and CDR2 is SVGAGI in the germline V gene. CDR3 coding DNA: TGTGCCAGCAGTTACGGGACTAGCGGGGGCTACGAGCAGTACTTC. This gives the protein CASSYGTSGGYEQYF.

V usage is TRBV30 and J usage is TRBJ1-6; D is perhaps TRBD1 (6 bases). Trimming cost V 0 bases and J 5 bases, with 17 bases left between them. CDR1 GTSNPN and CDR2 SVGIG come from the germline V gene (reference sequence). The CDR3 spans 17 residues. CDR3 coding DNA: TGTGCCTGGAGTGTTTCCCGGACAGCAACCCATAATTCACCCCTCCACTTT. It specifies CAWSVSRTATHNSPLHF.

The table lists this clone with a count of one. V and J are TRBV30 and TRBJ1-1, with D possibly matching TRBD1 (6 bases). The V end was cut by 4 bases, the J end by 6 bases, with 12 bases between. Germline loops: CDR1 GTSNPN, CDR2 SVGIG (reference sequence). This CDR3 has 12 amino acids. CDR3 loop: CAWTGAAPEAFF. The CDR3, as DNA: TGTGCCTGGACAGGGGCTGCCCCTGAAGCTTTCTTT.

The chain carries TRBV5-5 and TRBJ1-5, with D possibly being TRBD1 (6 bases). Trimming took 4 bases from V and 0 from J, leaving 17 bases between them. The germline V gene encodes CDR1 SGHKS and CDR2 YYEKEE (reference sequence). The CDR3 covers 17 residues. Here the CDR3 DNA reads TGTGCCAGCAGCCCGAGGGGGACACCCTATAGCAATCAGCCCCAGCATTTT. It is translated as CASSPRGTPYSNQPQHF.

The V call is TRBV3-1 (or the pseudogene TRBV3-2), the J call TRBJ1-5; TRBD1 aligns across 9 bases. There are 20 residues in the CDR3. In germline, CDR1 is LGHDT, CDR2 YNNKEL (reference sequence). The V and J ends lost 6 bases and 6 bases, in that order; junction bases with no gene match: 24. As DNA, the CDR3 is TGTGCCAGCAGACAACAACCCAGGGACAGGGTTTGTCTACAGGGTCAGCCCCAGCATTTT. This sequence encodes CASRQQPRDRVCLQGQPQHF.

CDR3 loop: CATSPLGGQGSGANVLTF. The CDR3, as DNA: TGTGCCACCAGCCCTCTGGGGGGGCAAGGCTCTGGGGCCAACGTCCTGACTTTC. The rearrangement uses TRBV15 and TRBJ2-6, with D perhaps matching TRBD2 (7 bases). Germline-derived CDR1 and CDR2 are LNHNV and YYDKDF (reference sequence). This CDR3 is built from 18 residues. V was trimmed by 5 bases and J by 0 bases, leaving 17 bases between them.

The genes are TRBV11-2 and TRBJ2-2; D is undetermined. The V end lost 0 bases, the J end lost 6 bases, and 8 bases lay between the germline ends. The CDR3 has 14 residues. Germline V gene data show CDR1 as SGHAT and CDR2 as FQNNGV. CDR3 region: CASSLDLMAGELFF. The CDR3 coding sequence is TGTGCCAGCAGCTTAGATCTAATGGCCGGGGAGCTGTTTTTT.

V usage is TRBV5-4 and J usage is TRBJ2-5, with D hard to call. Germline assignment: CDR1 SGHNT and CDR2 YYREEE (reference sequence). This CDR3 is 14 amino acids long. Trimming stripped 1 base from V and 4 bases from J, with 11 bases between. CDR3 sequence (DNA): TGTGCCAGCAGCTTGATCGCCCTAGGAGAGACCCAGTACTTC. Residues: CASSLIALGETQYF.

J is TRBJ1-5 and V is TRBV30; D is possibly TRBD1 (6 bases). The germline V gene encodes CDR1 GTSNPN and CDR2 SVGIG (reference sequence). V lost 4 bases, J lost 7 bases, and 17 bases lay in between. The CDR3 covers 14 residues. CDR3 DNA sequence: TGTGCCTGGAATGGTGCGGGGGCTGGACAGCCCCAGCATTTT. This gives the protein CAWNGAGAGQPQHF.

The chain recombines TRBV3-1 (or the pseudogene TRBV3-2) with TRBJ1-2; D gene ambiguous. The CDR3 totals 12 residues. Trimming cost V 3 bases and J 4 bases, with 6 bases left between them. Germline V gene lookup returns CDR1 LGHDT and CDR2 YNNKEL (reference sequence). The CDR3, as DNA: TGTGCCAGCAGCCAGCGGGGCTATGGCTACACCTTC. It encodes CASSQRGYGYTF.

V usage is TRBV30 and J usage is TRBJ2-3; 9 nucleotides align to TRBD2. The germline V gene encodes CDR1 GTSNPN and CDR2 SVGIG (reference sequence). Germline trimming cut 5 bases from V and 3 bases from J; bases unmatched to any gene: 3. The CDR3 contains 13 residues. CDR3 nucleotides: TGTGCCTGGGCGGGAGGGAGGACAGATACGCAGTATTTT. Protein: CAWAGGRTDTQYF.

This clone was counted once. The chain couples TRBV14 to TRBJ1-1, with TRBD1 matching 9 bases. Trimming cost V 1 base and J 5 bases; bases outside gene matches: 2. Germline V gives CDR1 SGHDN, CDR2 FVKESK. The CDR3 length is 14 residues. CDR3 residues: CASSQAGTGTEAFF. CDR3 nucleotides: TGTGCCAGCAGCCAAGCCGGGACAGGGACTGAAGCTTTCTTT.